These 31 T cell receptor beta chains were sequenced from one sample in a study of CD8 T cells in Susac syndrome. After extraction with the RNeasy kit, roughly 0.45 to 1 ug of the RNA was reverse transcribed using random hexamers. TCRdb processed the immunoSEQ multiplex PCR reads anew with MiXCR; each CDR3 protein has one entry. Of hundreds of thousands of distinct CDR3 sequences in the sample, 85% to 95% were seen once. Specimen: CD4+ T cells from PBMCs. Source of these receptors: a human donor with multiple sclerosis.

The rearrangement joins TRBV6-1 to TRBJ2-2; D unclear. V dropped 5 bases and J dropped 6 bases, with 10 bases sitting between them. CDR1 and CDR2 (germline): MNHNS, SASEGT. The CDR3 runs 13 residues. This CDR3 reads CASSQEPAGELFF. The CDR3 DNA sequence: TGTGCCAGCAGTCAAGAGCCCGCCGGGGAGCTGTTTTTT.

This chain's CDR3 is CSARERTRYNEQFF. For the CDR3, the DNA is TGCAGTGCTAGAGAGAGGACTAGATACAATGAGCAGTTCTTC. This chain connects TRBV20-1 to TRBJ2-1; 7 nucleotides line up with TRBD2. The germline V gene encodes CDR1 DFQATT and CDR2 SNEGSKA (reference sequence). The CDR3 is 14 residues long. V was pared by 0 bases and J by 4 bases, with 3 bases of the junction left unmatched.

CDR3 DNA sequence: TGCGCCAGCAGCTGGGACAGGGACACAGATACGCAGTATTTT. It yields the protein CASSWDRDTDTQYF. The chain joins TRBV5-1 to TRBJ2-3, with 9 bases fitting TRBD1. With V trimmed by 3 bases and J by 2 bases, 1 base remained unmatched. This CDR3 has 14 residues. The V gene's germline CDR1 is SGHRS and CDR2 YFSETQ. Filled out from reference TRBV5-1 and TRBJ2-3, the complete variable domain reads KAGVTQTPRYLIKTRGQQVTLSCSPISGHRSVSWYQQTPGQGLQFLFEYFSETQRNKGNFPGRFSGRQFSNSRSEMNVSTLELGDSALYLCASSWDRDTDTQYFGPGTRLTVL.

This chain connects TRBV6-1 to TRBJ2-5; a possible D gene is TRBD1 (6 bases). CDR1 is MNHNS and CDR2 is SASEGT in the germline V gene. The CDR3 extends over 16 amino acids. Trimming stripped 5 bases from V and 3 bases from J, with 19 bases between. This CDR3 reads CASSQIPGQGKETQYF. The CDR3 region has the DNA TGTGCCAGCAGTCAGATCCCTGGGCAGGGGAAAGAGACCCAGTACTTC.

This clonotype was picked up one time. This chain joins TRBV11-2 and TRBJ2-1, with TRBD1 matching 11 bases. The CDR3 loop spans 15 amino acids. V dropped 8 bases and J dropped 6; count of bases not matched to a gene: 9. The germline CDR1 and CDR2 sequences are SGHAT and FQNNGV. Here the CDR3 DNA reads TGTGCCAGCGCGGAGGACAGGGGGCTCGGCAATGAGCAGTTCTTC. Amino acids: CASAEDRGLGNEQFF.

The V and J genes are TRBV21-1 and TRBJ2-7. TRBV21-1 constitutes a pseudogene. This CDR3 has 16 amino acids. CDR3 nucleotides: TGTGCCAGCAGCAAAGTCCGGTCGACCCTTGGTAACGAGCAGTACGTC. Amino acid sequence: CASSKVRSTLGNEQYV.

The V and J genes are TRBV7-8 and TRBJ1-5; 7 bases agree with TRBD1. Germline assignment: CDR1 SGHVS and CDR2 FQNEAQ. Trimming removed 3 bases from V and 7 bases from J; junction bases left unmatched: 6. The CDR3 is 14 residues long. CDR3 loop: CASSFRQGRQPQHF. The CDR3 DNA follows: TGTGCCAGCAGCTTCCGACAGGGTCGCCAGCCCCAGCATTTT.

V gene TRBV5-1 combines with J gene TRBJ2-1, with 11 bases that match TRBD2. The CDR3 has 15 amino acids. Germline V gene data show CDR1 as SGHRS and CDR2 as YFSETQ. Germline trimming cut 4 bases from V and 9 bases from J; bases unmatched to any gene: 9. The CDR3 coding sequence is TGCGCCAGCAGCGAAGGGACTAGCGGCCCCGGTGAGCAGTTCTTC. Translation gives CASSEGTSGPGEQFF.

This clonotype turned up a few times. The chain has TRBV27 and TRBJ2-6; D is unresolved. Trimming stripped 5 bases from V and 0 bases from J, with 5 bases between. Looked up from germline, CDR1 is MNHEY and CDR2 is SMNVEV (reference sequence). The CDR3 loop spans 14 amino acids. The CDR3 DNA reads as TGTGCCAGCAGTCCCTCCTCTGGGGCCAACGTCCTGACTTTC. Encoded protein: CASSPSSGANVLTF.

The V gene is TRBV20-1, the J gene TRBJ2-5; 14 bases line up with TRBD2. The V gene's germline CDR1 is DFQATT and CDR2 SNEGSKA (reference sequence). The CDR3 is 13 residues long. CDR3 DNA: TGCAGCGGACTAGCGGGAGGTCAAGAGACCCAGTACTTC. Translating it yields CSGLAGGQETQYF.

The CDR3 coding sequence is TGTGCCAGTAACCCCAGGGGGCAAGAGACCCAGTACTTC. This encodes CASNPRGQETQYF. The rearrangement uses TRBV19 and TRBJ2-5, with 7 positions matching TRBD1. Germline V lookup: CDR1 LNHDA, CDR2 SQIVND (reference sequence). The junction had 4 bases not matched to a gene; V was cut back by 7 bases and J by 2 bases. The CDR3 extends over 13 amino acids.

The genes are TRBV20-1 and TRBJ2-7; possibly TRBD1 for D (5 bases). Trimming left V 7 bases short and J 6 bases short, with 19 bases between. This CDR3 comprises 13 residues. Germline V CDR1 and CDR2: DFQATT, SNEGSKA (reference sequence). As DNA, the CDR3 is TGCAGTGGTCAGCAGGGCTCGGCTTTCGAGCAGTACTTC. This gives the protein CSGQQGSAFEQYF.

The J gene is TRBJ1-2, the V gene TRBV3-1; the D is unclear. This CDR3 is built from 15 residues. CDR1 and CDR2 (germline): LGHDT, YNNKEL (reference sequence). V lost 3 bases and J lost 5, with 16 bases in between. The CDR3 DNA reads TGTGCCAGCAGCCAGGATCGTTCCCGGGCATATGGCTACACCTTC. Its protein product is CASSQDRSRAYGYTF.

The chain employs TRBV18 and TRBJ1-3; 7 nucleotides line up with TRBD1. Trimming removed 3 bases from V and 0 bases from J; junction bases left unmatched: 5. This CDR3 contains 16 residues. Germline V gene data show CDR1 as KGHSH and CDR2 as LQKENI. The CDR3 DNA is TGTGCCAGCTCACCGGGGACAGACAGCTCTGGAAACACCATATATTTT. As protein: CASSPGTDSSGNTIYF.

The chain has TRBV20-1 and TRBJ2-6; D is unclear. Germline assignment: CDR1 DFQATT and CDR2 SNEGSKA (reference sequence). CDR3 size: 17 residues. The germline V and J ends were trimmed by 1 base and 0 bases, with 13 bases remaining between them. The CDR3 region is CSARVPGPLSGANVLTF. CDR3 coding DNA: TGCAGTGCTAGAGTACCTGGTCCACTCTCTGGGGCCAACGTCCTGACTTTC.

V gene TRBV5-1 combines with J gene TRBJ2-3; D might be TRBD2 (7 bases). The CDR3 loop spans 15 amino acids. V was clipped by 2 bases and J by 2 bases, with 12 bases between them. CDR1 SGHRS and CDR2 YFSETQ come from the germline V gene. CDR3 in amino acids: CASSFRGANTDTQYF. CDR3 DNA: TGCGCCAGCAGCTTTCGGGGGGCTAACACAGATACGCAGTATTTT. The variable domain in full, with the rest retrieved from reference TRBV5-1 and TRBJ2-3, is KAGVTQTPRYLIKTRGQQVTLSCSPISGHRSVSWYQQTPGQGLQFLFEYFSETQRNKGNFPGRFSGRQFSNSRSEMNVSTLELGDSALYLCASSFRGANTDTQYFGPGTRLTVL.

This clonotype appeared once. This chain links TRBV15 with TRBJ2-1; D tentatively fits TRBD1 or TRBD2 (5 bases each). The CDR3 contains 15 residues. Germline CDR1 LNHNV, CDR2 YYDKDF (reference sequence). V was shortened by 4 bases and J by 7 bases, with 17 bases between the two germline ends. The CDR3 is CATSTGTAPENEQFF. CDR3 nucleotide sequence: TGTGCCACCAGCACAGGGACCGCACCGGAGAATGAGCAGTTCTTC.

This chain links TRBV7-9 with TRBJ1-4, with 11 nucleotides matching TRBD1. The ends lost 5 bases at V and 7 bases at J; junction bases unmatched: 3. In germline, CDR1 is SEHNR, CDR2 FQNEAQ (reference sequence). The CDR3 contains 14 residues. CDR3 in DNA: TGTGCCAGCAGCGGACAGGGGGCAGGTGAAAAACTGTTTTTT. As protein: CASSGQGAGEKLFF.

This chain joins TRBV28 and TRBJ1-2; 8 positions agree with TRBD1. V gave up 5 bases and J gave up 0 bases; unmatched junction bases: 8. The CDR3 extends over 16 amino acids. The V gene's germline CDR1 is MDHEN and CDR2 SYDVKM. Written as DNA, the CDR3 is TGTGCCAGCAGTACCCCTGACAGGGGAGCTAACTATGGCTACACCTTC. Translated, it gives CASSTPDRGANYGYTF.

The chain couples TRBV2 to TRBJ1-2; D uncertain. V was clipped by 1 base and J by 8 bases, with 14 bases between them. CDR1 SNHLY and CDR2 FYNNEI come from the germline V gene. The CDR3 sequence is 14 residues long. The CDR3 DNA reads TGTGCCAGCAGTGAAGTTCGGGTTAGCGGCGGCTACACCTTC. This encodes CASSEVRVSGGYTF.

The chain joins TRBV5-4 to TRBJ2-7; D not certain. Germline CDR1 SGHNT, CDR2 YYREEE (reference sequence). The V and J ends lost 1 base and 3 bases respectively, with 8 bases between them. The CDR3 totals 13 residues. The DNA of the CDR3 is TGTGCCAGCAGCTTGAACGCCCTCTACGAGCAGTACGTC. Encoded protein: CASSLNALYEQYV.

The V call is TRBV7-2, the J call TRBJ2-2, with D possibly matching TRBD1 (6 bases). V was cut by 6 bases and J by 3 bases, with 20 bases left in between. This CDR3 is built from 17 residues. Germline CDR1 and CDR2: SGHTA and FQGNSA. CDR3 sequence (DNA): TGTGCCAGCAGTTTACAGACAGGCGCCGCTTACACCGGGGAGCTGTTTTTT. The encoded protein is CASSLQTGAAYTGELFF.

J is TRBJ2-5 and V is TRBV24-1; 8 positions match TRBD1. V lost 3 bases and J lost 5; bases outside the gene matches: 13. This CDR3 has 17 amino acids. Germline lookup yields CDR1 KGHDR and CDR2 SFDVKD. In DNA, the CDR3 is TGTGCCACCAGTGATCTCGCAAAGGACAGGGAAGTGGAGACCCAGTACTTC. It is translated as CATSDLAKDREVETQYF.

The chain joins TRBV27 to TRBJ2-1, with a possible D match to TRBD2 (5 bases). This CDR3 spans 14 amino acids. V dropped 4 bases and J dropped 5 bases, with 12 bases sitting between them. CDR1 is MNHEY, CDR2 SMNVEV, per germline (reference sequence). The CDR3 sequence is CASSSGLRNNEQFF. The CDR3 bases are TGTGCCAGCAGTTCCGGACTCCGAAACAATGAGCAGTTCTTC.

The CDR3 spells CASSYADEAFF. The CDR3 DNA is TGTGCCAGCAGTTACGCAGATGAAGCTTTCTTT. The genes are TRBV6-5 and TRBJ1-1; the D is unclear. The CDR3 loop spans 11 amino acids. V was clipped by 2 bases and J by 7 bases, with 5 bases between them. CDR1 is MNHEY and CDR2 is SVGAGI in the germline V gene.

The rearrangement joins TRBV28 to TRBJ2-7; D might be TRBD2 (6 bases). Germline assignment: CDR1 MDHEN and CDR2 SYDVKM. The CDR3 consists of 15 residues. The germline V and J ends were trimmed by 2 bases and 4 bases, with 15 bases remaining between them. The chain's CDR3 is CASSLLRDGSYEQYF. DNA of the CDR3: TGTGCCAGCAGTTTACTCCGGGACGGGAGTTACGAGCAGTACTTC.

The chain has TRBV6-1 and TRBJ2-5; TRBD2 matches at 13 bases. Germline V gene sequence: CDR1 MNHNS, CDR2 SASEGT. This CDR3 spans 18 amino acids. Trimming at V came to 5 bases and at J to 1 base, leaving 10 bases not matched to a gene. The CDR3, as DNA: TGTGCCAGCAGTCCCCATCGACTAGCGGGGGGCCCCCAAGAGACCCAGTACTTC. It specifies CASSPHRLAGGPQETQYF.

This clonotype has only one observation. V is TRBV20-1 and J is TRBJ1-2; no clear D gene. This CDR3 contains 12 residues. Germline V gene data show CDR1 as DFQATT and CDR2 as SNEGSKA (reference sequence). The germline V and J ends were trimmed by 5 bases and 4 bases, with 11 bases remaining between them. This CDR3 is CSAVGSAYGYTF. The CDR3 DNA is TGCAGTGCTGTTGGGTCCGCCTATGGCTACACCTTC.

The V gene is TRBV10-3, the J gene TRBJ2-7; D unclear. Germline values: CDR1 ENHRY, CDR2 SYGVKD. This CDR3 is built from 10 residues. Trimming removed 11 bases from V and 4 bases from J, with 9 bases in between. CDR3 sequence (DNA): TGTGCCGTCCGTGATTACGAGCAGTACTTC. Protein product: CAVRDYEQYF.

The CDR3 here is CAISESTDTQYF. DNA of the CDR3: TGTGCCATCAGTGAGTCGACCGATACGCAGTATTTT. V usage is TRBV10-3 and J usage is TRBJ2-3; D is undetermined. Trimming removed 0 bases at V and 6 bases at J, with 4 bases between. Germline V CDR1 and CDR2: ENHRY, SYGVKD. This CDR3 region has 12 residues.

The V call is TRBV24-1, the J call TRBJ2-5; a weak D match, TRBD2 (5 bases). Looked up from germline, CDR1 is KGHDR and CDR2 is SFDVKD. V was shortened by 0 bases and J by 5 bases, with 12 bases between the two germline ends. CDR3 length: 15 amino acids. The CDR3 loop is CATSDLTGSRETQYF. The CDR3 DNA sequence: TGTGCCACCAGTGATTTGACGGGGTCAAGGGAGACCCAGTACTTC.